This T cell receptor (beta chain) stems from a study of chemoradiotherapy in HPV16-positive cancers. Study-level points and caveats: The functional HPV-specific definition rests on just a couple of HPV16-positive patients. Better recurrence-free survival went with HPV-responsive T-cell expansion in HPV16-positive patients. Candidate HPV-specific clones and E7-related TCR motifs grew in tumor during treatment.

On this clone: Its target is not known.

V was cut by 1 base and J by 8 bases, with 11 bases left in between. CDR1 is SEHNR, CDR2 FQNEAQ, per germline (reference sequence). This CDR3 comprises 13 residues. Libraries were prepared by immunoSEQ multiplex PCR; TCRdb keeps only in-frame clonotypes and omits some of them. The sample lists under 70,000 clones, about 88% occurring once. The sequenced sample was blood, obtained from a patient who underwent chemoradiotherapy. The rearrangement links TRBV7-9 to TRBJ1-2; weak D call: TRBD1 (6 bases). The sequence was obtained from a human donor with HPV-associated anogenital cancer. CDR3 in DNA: TGTGCCAGCAGCTTAGGACAGGCGGGCGGCTACACCTTC. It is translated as CASSLGQAGGYTF.